This T cell receptor (beta chain) was obtained from a study of technical replicates of blood from a few donors. Assay used: immunoSEQ multiplex PCR; TCRdb lists only in-frame clones, some missing. Counted here are some 94,000 clones, about 95% occurring once; the ten biggest clones make up approximately 0.36%. The CDR3 is 15 residues long. Germline assignment: CDR1 LNHDA and CDR2 SQIVND (reference sequence). J lost 0 bases, V lost 3 bases, and 4 bases had no gene match. V gene TRBV19 combines with J gene TRBJ2-7; 8 nucleotides line up with TRBD2. This sequence originates from a human donor in good health. Sequenced material: T cells isolated from PBMCs. The CDR3: CASSIERELSYEQYF. In nucleotides, the CDR3 is TGTGCCAGTAGTATCGAGCGGGAGCTCTCCTACGAGCAGTACTTC.